These 7 T cell receptor beta chains were sequenced from one sample in a study of T cell responses to AZD1222 COVID-19 vaccine. TCRdb's table, derived via immunoSEQ multiplex PCR, lists solely in-frame clones and lacks some. Among some 52,000 clones, roughly 87% were seen once, and the ten largest hold 2% to 3%. The sequencing used peripheral blood, collected 28 days after the second AZD1222 dose. The receptors here all came from an adult who received the AZD1222 COVID-19 vaccine.

V gene TRBV28 combines with J gene TRBJ2-7; 9 nucleotides line up with TRBD2. Germline V lookup: CDR1 MDHEN, CDR2 SYDVKM. CDR3 length equals 15 residues. V gave up 6 bases and J gave up 1 base; unmatched junction bases: 7. The CDR3 loop reads CASRQRTSESYEQYF. The CDR3 DNA reads TGTGCCAGCAGGCAGAGGACTAGCGAATCCTACGAGCAGTACTTC.

The chain couples TRBV14 to TRBJ2-3, with D possibly TRBD2 on 6 matching bases. V was shortened by 1 base and J by 6 bases, with 11 bases between the two germline ends. In germline, CDR1 is SGHDN, CDR2 FVKESK. CDR3 size: 14 residues. The CDR3 here is CASSQGRAGDTQYF. CDR3 sequence (DNA): TGTGCCAGCAGCCAAGGCCGCGCGGGGGATACGCAGTATTTT.

This clone is a singleton in its sample. This chain links TRBV28 with TRBJ2-7; a weak D match, TRBD1 (6 bases). Germline V gene lookup returns CDR1 MDHEN and CDR2 SYDVKM. V was clipped by 6 bases and J by 2 bases, with 14 bases between them. The CDR3 is made up of 14 amino acids. CDR3 in DNA: TGTGCCAGCAGCACCGGGACAAGAACCTACGAGCAGTACTTC. This codes for CASSTGTRTYEQYF.

This sequence joins TRBV28 and TRBJ1-2; possibly TRBD1 for D (6 bases). This CDR3 has 12 amino acids. In germline, CDR1 is MDHEN, CDR2 SYDVKM. The V gene lost 6 bases and the J gene lost 4 bases, with 9 bases spanning the gap. The CDR3 region has the DNA TGTGCCAGCAGCGGGGGGGCCTATGGCTACACCTTC. It yields the protein CASSGGAYGYTF.

V and J are TRBV28 and TRBJ2-7; D is unclear. Germline CDR1 reads MDHEN; CDR2 reads SYDVKM. Trimming removed 7 bases from V and 3 bases from J, with 7 bases in between. The CDR3 has 11 amino acids. CDR3 nucleotides: TGTGCCAGCACCCTAATCTACGAGCAGTACTTC. Translation: CASTLIYEQYF.

This clone was counted a few times. The chain combines TRBV5-4 with TRBJ2-7, with TRBD1 identical over 10 bases. With V trimmed by 4 bases and J by 2 bases, 6 bases remained unmatched. This CDR3 contains 15 residues. In germline, CDR1 is SGHNT, CDR2 YYREEE (reference sequence). As DNA, the CDR3 is TGTGCCAGCAGCCTAACCGGGACAGGGGCCTACGAGCAGTACTTC. Translation: CASSLTGTGAYEQYF.

This clone showed up just once. The V and J genes are TRBV7-3 and TRBJ2-2, with D hard to call. CDR3 size: 14 residues. CDR1 and CDR2 (germline): SGHTA, FQGTGA. With 5 bases removed from V and 5 bases from J, the gap between germline ends came to 12 bases. CDR3 nucleotide sequence: TGTGCCAGCAGCCAATCCAAGATTACCGGGGAGCTGTTTTTT. It is translated as CASSQSKITGELFF.